A selection of T cell receptor beta chains follows, all from one sample in a study of shared clonotypes between healthy human individuals. Using immunoSEQ multiplex PCR, the repertoire was profiled, and TCRdb retains in-frame clones only, with some absent. The sample carries fewer than 650,000 clones, around 77% recorded once. The sample was PBMCs. Every receptor here comes from a woman aged 40 to 50 in good health. Some clones in this sample may be carry-over from other donors' samples. Both conserved end residues are part of each CDR3. D genes are given only for firm matches. Clone size is given for some rows only: seen once, a few or many times, or a class if the clone is expanded.

>-|TRBJ2-1|-|TRBV5-4
TGTGCCAGCAGCTTGGGCAGGTATTACAATGAGCAGTTCTTC
CASSLGRYYNEQFF
>-|TRBJ1-1|-|TRBV18
TGTGCCAGCTCACCGACACAGGGCCGAAACACTGAAGCTTTCTTT
CASSPTQGRNTEAFF
>-|TRBJ2-3|-|TRBV9
TGTGCCAGCAGCGTAGGCACAGCAGATACGCAGTATTTT
CASSVGTADTQYF
>-|TRBJ1-3|-|TRBV7-9
TGTGCCAGCAGCCCCAGGCAAGCCGGCTCTGGAAACACCATATATTTT
CASSPRQAGSGNTIYF
>-|TRBJ2-3|TRBD2|TRBV27
TGTGCCAGCAGTCCCATCGGCGGGAGGGTTGGAGATACGCAGTATTTT
CASSPIGGRVGDTQYF
>-|TRBJ2-1|TRBD1|TRBV10-3
TGTGCCATCACCTTAGACAGGGCTTACAATGAGCAGTTCTTC
CAITLDRAYNEQFF
>-|TRBJ2-7|-|TRBV29-1
TGCAGCGTTGAAGTCTCCTACGAGCAGTACTTC
CSVEVSYEQYF
>once|TRBJ1-1|-|TRBV7-9
TGTGCCAGCAGCTGGTTCGGGATGAACACTGAAGCTTTCTTT
CASSWFGMNTEAFF
>-|TRBJ2-5|TRBD2|TRBV27
TGTGCCAGCAGTTGGGGTACGGGTAGCGGGGAAGAGACCCAGTACTTC
CASSWGTGSGEETQYF
>few|TRBJ1-5|-|TRBV5-1
TGCGCCAGCAGCCCCGGCGGTAGCAATCAGCCCCAGCATTTT
CASSPGGSNQPQHF
>-|TRBJ2-1|-|TRBV5-6
TGTGCCAGCAGCTTGTTAGTTGCTGCCAGCTCCTACAATGAGCAGTTCTTC
CASSLLVAASSYNEQFF
>-|TRBJ1-4|-|TRBV7-3
TGTGCCAGCAGCCCCGGGACATCGGGCGCTAATGAAAAACTGTTTTTT
CASSPGTSGANEKLFF
>-|TRBJ2-2|TRBD2|TRBV7-2
TGTGCCAGCAGCTTAGGTAGCGGGACGGTCGGGGAGCTGTTTTTT
CASSLGSGTVGELFF
>-|TRBJ2-5|TRBD1|TRBV5-8
TGTGCCAGCAGCTTGGGGGGCAGGGGGCCCCAAGAGACCCAGTACTTC
CASSLGGRGPQETQYF
>-|TRBJ1-2|-|TRBV6-5
TGTGCCAGCAGAGCAGATAACTATGGCTACACCTTC
CASRADNYGYTF
>-|TRBJ2-2|-|TRBV6-6
TGTGCCAGCAGTGTCGGGGGCGCGAACACCGGGGAGCTGTTTTTT
CASSVGGANTGELFF
>-|TRBJ1-1|-|TRBV18
TGTGCCAGCTCACTCGGGACACCGAACACTGAAGCTTTCTTT
CASSLGTPNTEAFF
>-|TRBJ1-5|-|TRBV28
TGTGCCAGCAAGACCTACAGGGCGAAGGGTCAGCCCCAGCATTTT
CASKTYRAKGQPQHF
>-|TRBJ2-1|TRBD2|TRBV11-2
TGTGCCAGCAGCTTTGGTCTAGCGGGAAACAATGAGCAGTTCTTC
CASSFGLAGNNEQFF
>few|TRBJ2-7|TRBD2|TRBV7-9
TGTGCCAGTGAGAGCGGGAGCCTATCCTACGAGCAGTACTTC
CASESGSLSYEQYF
>-|TRBJ2-2|-|TRBV15
TGTGCCACCAAGCAGGGGTCCCTCACCGGGGAGCTGTTTTTT
CATKQGSLTGELFF